The T cell receptor beta chain under discussion was sequenced for a study of blood T cell repertoires in COVID-19. At the level of the study: There were acute and convalescent COVID-19 samples, and they came from the United States, Italy and Spain.

The germline CDR1 and CDR2 sequences are SGDLS and YYNGEE. The CDR3 has 19 amino acids. The V segment lost 0 bases and the J segment 2 bases; nucleotides outside the gene matches: 8. In the study's own analysis: Reference gene primers were amplified, and this amplification served to estimate nucleated cell counts. Produced via immunoSEQ multiplex PCR; TCRdb's table is partial and in-frame only. The V and J calls and clone size are taken from that table; D and trimming were inferred from the DNA. The table shows approximately 70,000 clones, with about 89% occurring only once. This TCR came from a woman in her fifties or sixties with acute or convalescent COVID-19. What was sequenced was peripheral blood. This rearrangement joins TRBV9 to TRBJ2-2; TRBD1 aligns across 12 bases. The CDR3 is CASSVAGGQGALNTGELFF. The CDR3 DNA reads TGTGCCAGCAGCGTAGCTGGGGGACAGGGGGCGTTAAACACCGGGGAGCTGTTTTTT. Variable domain in full (rest from reference TRBV9 and TRBJ2-2): DSGVTQTPKHLITATGQRVTLRCSPRSGDLSVYWYQQSLDQGLQFLIQYYNGEERAKGNILERFSAQQFPDLHSELNLSSLELGDSALYFCASSVAGGQGALNTGELFFGEGSRLTVL.